Presented here are 5 T cell receptor beta chains from one specimen sequenced in a study of Graves' ophthalmopathy and Graves' hyperthyroidism. The authors amplified TCR beta CDR3 regions from RNA transcripts. RT-PCR in the first round used HTBI primers; a second-round multiplex PCR followed. Each CDR3 protein is one row after TCRdb ran MiXCR on the multiplex PCR reads. In the table there are 1 million to 1.3 million distinct CDR3 sequences, about 38% of which are singletons. Material for sequencing was peripheral blood or thyroid tissue (not recorded which). These receptors came from an adult man with Graves' hyperthyroidism.

In the case of this clonotype: The junction and the germline gene differ at one end; a read error may be behind it. The chain couples TRBV2 to TRBJ2-5; 14 nucleotides align to TRBD2. The CDR3 length is 16 residues. Germline CDR1 is SNHLY and CDR2 is FYNNEI. The CDR3 protein is CACSAMGLAGAVTQYF. CDR3 coding DNA: TGTGCCTGCAGTGCTATGGGACTAGCGGGAGCGGTGACCCAGTACTTC.

In its sample, this clonotype was seen many times. The rearrangement joins TRBV7-2 to TRBJ1-2; TRBD1 matches 12 bases. The CDR3 has 16 residues. Germline-derived CDR1 and CDR2 are SGHTA and FQGNSA. Trimming at V came to 5 bases and at J to 7 bases, leaving 11 bases not matched to a gene. CDR3 in amino acids: CASSTGTGGGSGGYTF. The CDR3 region has the DNA TGTGCCAGCAGCACCGGGACAGGGGGCGGATCGGGTGGCTACACCTTC.

This clonotype was found many times. The gene calls are TRBV2 and TRBJ1-5; D not certain. The CDR3 covers 15 residues. V was trimmed by 1 base and J by 3 bases, leaving 10 bases between them. Germline loops: CDR1 SNHLY, CDR2 FYNNEI. CDR3 bases: TGTGCCAGCAGTGAAGGGTACGGCTTCAATCAGCCCCAGCATTTT. Its protein product is CASSEGYGFNQPQHF.

This chain links TRBV12-3 or TRBV12-4 with TRBJ2-5; 9 bases map to TRBD2. After removal of 3 bases from V and 1 base from J, the junction contained 6 bases not matched to a gene. The CDR3 runs to 16 residues. The CDR3 reads CASSFWASGVQETQYF. The CDR3 nucleotides read TGTGCCAGCAGTTTTTGGGCTAGCGGGGTCCAAGAGACCCAGTACTTC.

Comments on this clonotype: This CDR3 fails to terminate in the conserved phenylalanine or tryptophan, so it likely reflects a read error. The chain joins TRBV10-3 to TRBJ1-2, with unresolved D. Trimming left V 2 bases short and J 0 bases short, with 10 bases between. The CDR3 is made up of 15 amino acids. Germline CDR1 reads ENHRY; CDR2 reads SYGVKD. CDR3 nucleotides: TGTGCCATCAGTGAGGGAGGCAGCTCTAACTATGGCTACACCCTC. This gives the protein CAISEGGSSNYGYTL.